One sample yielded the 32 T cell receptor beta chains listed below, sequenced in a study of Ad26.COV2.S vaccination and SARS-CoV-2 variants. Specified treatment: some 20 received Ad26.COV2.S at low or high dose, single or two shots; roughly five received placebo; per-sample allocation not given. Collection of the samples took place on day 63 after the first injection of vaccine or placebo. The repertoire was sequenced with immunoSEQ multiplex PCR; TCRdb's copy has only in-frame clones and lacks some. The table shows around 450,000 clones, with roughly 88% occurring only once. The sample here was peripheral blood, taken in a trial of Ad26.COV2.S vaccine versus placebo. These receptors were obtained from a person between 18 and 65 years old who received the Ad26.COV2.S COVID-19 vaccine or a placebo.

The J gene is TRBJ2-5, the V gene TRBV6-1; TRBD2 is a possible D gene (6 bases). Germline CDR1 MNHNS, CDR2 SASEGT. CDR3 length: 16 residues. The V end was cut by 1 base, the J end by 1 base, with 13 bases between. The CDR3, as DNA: TGTGCCAGCAGTGAAGGACTGGGGGGTGCCCAAGAGACCCAGTACTTC. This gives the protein CASSEGLGGAQETQYF.

This chain's CDR3 is CASSEWLAGGTEQFF. The CDR3 nucleotides are TGTGCCAGCAGTGAATGGTTAGCGGGAGGGACTGAGCAGTTCTTC. The V gene is TRBV6-4, the J gene TRBJ2-1, with 11 positions matching TRBD2. J lost 9 bases, V lost 3 bases, and 7 bases had no gene match. Germline CDR1 reads MRHNA; CDR2 reads SNTAGT. This CDR3 has 15 residues.

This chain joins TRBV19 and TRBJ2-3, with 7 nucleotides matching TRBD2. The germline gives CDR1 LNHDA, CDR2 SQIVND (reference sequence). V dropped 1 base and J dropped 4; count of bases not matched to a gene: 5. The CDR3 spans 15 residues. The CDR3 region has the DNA TGTGCCAGTAGTATAGCGGGGAGGGCTCCAGATACGCAGTATTTT. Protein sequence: CASSIAGRAPDTQYF.

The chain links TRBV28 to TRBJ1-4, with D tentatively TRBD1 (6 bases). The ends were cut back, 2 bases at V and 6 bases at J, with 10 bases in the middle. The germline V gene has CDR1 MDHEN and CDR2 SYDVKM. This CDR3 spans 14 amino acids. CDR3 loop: CASSLPRGDEKLFF. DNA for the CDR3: TGTGCCAGCAGTTTACCCAGGGGAGATGAAAAACTGTTTTTT. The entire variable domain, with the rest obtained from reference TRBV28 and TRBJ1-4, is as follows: DVKVTQSSRYLVKRTGEKVFLECVQDMDHENMFWYRQDPGLGLRLIYFSYDVKMKEKGDIPEGYSVSREKKERFSLILESASTNQTSMYLCASSLPRGDEKLFFGSGTQLSVL.

The CDR3 loop reads CASSPGPLNQPQHF. CDR3 sequence (DNA): TGTGCCAGCAGCCCGGGACCCCTCAATCAGCCCCAGCATTTT. The chain couples TRBV28 to TRBJ1-5, with D tentatively TRBD1 (5 bases). Germline V gives CDR1 MDHEN, CDR2 SYDVKM. There are 14 residues in the CDR3. Trimming took off 6 bases at V and 3 bases at J, with 12 bases between the two ends.

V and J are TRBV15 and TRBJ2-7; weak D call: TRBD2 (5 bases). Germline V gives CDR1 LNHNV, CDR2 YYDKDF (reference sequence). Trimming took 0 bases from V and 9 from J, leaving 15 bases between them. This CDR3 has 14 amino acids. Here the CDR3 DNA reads TGTGCCACCAGCAGAGATCTTGGAGGACCAATGCAGTACTTC. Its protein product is CATSRDLGGPMQYF.

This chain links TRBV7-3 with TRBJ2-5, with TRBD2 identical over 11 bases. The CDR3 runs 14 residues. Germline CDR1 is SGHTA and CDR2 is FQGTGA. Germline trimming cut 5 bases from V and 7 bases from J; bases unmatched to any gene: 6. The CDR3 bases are TGTGCCAGCAGCCAACTAGCGGGAGCTAGGACCCAGTACTTC. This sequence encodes CASSQLAGARTQYF.

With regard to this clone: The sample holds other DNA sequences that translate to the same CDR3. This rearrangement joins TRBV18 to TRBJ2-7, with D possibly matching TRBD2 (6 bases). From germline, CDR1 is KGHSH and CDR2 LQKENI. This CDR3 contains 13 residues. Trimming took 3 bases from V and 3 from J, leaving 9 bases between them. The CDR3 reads CASSPGTDYEQYF. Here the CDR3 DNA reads TGTGCCAGCTCACCCGGGACTGACTACGAGCAGTACTTC.

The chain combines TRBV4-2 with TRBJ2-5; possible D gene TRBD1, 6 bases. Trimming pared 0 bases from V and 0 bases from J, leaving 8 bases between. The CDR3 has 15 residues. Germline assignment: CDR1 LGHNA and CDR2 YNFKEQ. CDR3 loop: CASSQEQGYQETQYF. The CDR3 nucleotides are TGTGCCAGCAGCCAAGAACAGGGATACCAAGAGACCCAGTACTTC.

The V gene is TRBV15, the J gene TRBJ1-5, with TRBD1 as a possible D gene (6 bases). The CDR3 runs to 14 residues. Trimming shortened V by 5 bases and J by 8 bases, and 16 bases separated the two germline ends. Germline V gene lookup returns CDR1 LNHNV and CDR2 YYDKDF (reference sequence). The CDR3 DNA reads TGTGCCACCAGCGCGCGGAGGGGGTCCGAGCCCCAGCATTTT. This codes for CATSARRGSEPQHF.

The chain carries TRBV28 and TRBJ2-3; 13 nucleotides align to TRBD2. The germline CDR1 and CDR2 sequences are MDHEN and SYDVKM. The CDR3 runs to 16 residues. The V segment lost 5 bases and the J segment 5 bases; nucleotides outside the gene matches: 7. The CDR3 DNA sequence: TGTGCCAGCAGTCGGACTAGCGGGAGACACAGAGATACGCAGTATTTT. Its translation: CASSRTSGRHRDTQYF.

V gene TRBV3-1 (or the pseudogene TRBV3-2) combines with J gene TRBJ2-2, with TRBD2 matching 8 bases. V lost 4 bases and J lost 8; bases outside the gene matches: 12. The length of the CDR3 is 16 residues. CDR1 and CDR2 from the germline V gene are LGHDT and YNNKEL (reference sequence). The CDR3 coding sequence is TGTGCCAGCAGCCCGGGATCGAGCGGGAGTTCGGGGGAGCTGTTTTTT. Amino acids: CASSPGSSGSSGELFF.

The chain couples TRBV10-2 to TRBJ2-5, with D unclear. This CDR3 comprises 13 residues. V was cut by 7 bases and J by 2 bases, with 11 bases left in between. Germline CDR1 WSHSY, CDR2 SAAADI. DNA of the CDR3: TGCGCCAGCACCACTTATTCGCAAGAGACCCAGTACTTC. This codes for CASTTYSQETQYF.

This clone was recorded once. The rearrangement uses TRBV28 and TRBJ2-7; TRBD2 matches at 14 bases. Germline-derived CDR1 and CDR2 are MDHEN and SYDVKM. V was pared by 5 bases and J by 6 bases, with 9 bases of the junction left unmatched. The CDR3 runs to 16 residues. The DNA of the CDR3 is TGTGCCAGCAGTCCCGCGGGACTAGCGGGAGTCTCCGAGCAGTACTTC. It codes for CASSPAGLAGVSEQYF.

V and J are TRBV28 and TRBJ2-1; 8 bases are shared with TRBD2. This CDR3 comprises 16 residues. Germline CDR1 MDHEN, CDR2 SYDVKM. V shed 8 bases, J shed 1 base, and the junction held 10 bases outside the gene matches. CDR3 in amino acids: CASYEAGTSSYNEQFF. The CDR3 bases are TGTGCCAGCTACGAGGCCGGGACTAGTTCCTACAATGAGCAGTTCTTC.

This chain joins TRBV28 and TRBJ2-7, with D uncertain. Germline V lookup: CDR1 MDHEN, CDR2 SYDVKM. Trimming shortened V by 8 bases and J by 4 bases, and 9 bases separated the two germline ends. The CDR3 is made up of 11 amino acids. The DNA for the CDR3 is TGTGCCAGCGGTCAGGATTACGAGCAGTACTTC. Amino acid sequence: CASGQDYEQYF.

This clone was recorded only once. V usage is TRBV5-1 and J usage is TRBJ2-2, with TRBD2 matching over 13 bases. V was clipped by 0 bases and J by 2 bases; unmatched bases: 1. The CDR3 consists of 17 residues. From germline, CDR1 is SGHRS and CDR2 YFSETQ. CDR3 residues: CASSLVGLAGNTGELFF. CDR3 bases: TGCGCCAGCAGCTTGGTGGGACTAGCGGGAAACACCGGGGAGCTGTTTTTT.

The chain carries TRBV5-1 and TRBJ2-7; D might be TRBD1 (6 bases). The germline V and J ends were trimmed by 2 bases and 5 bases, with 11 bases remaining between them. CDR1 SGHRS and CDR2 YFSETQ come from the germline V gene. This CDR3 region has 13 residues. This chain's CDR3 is CASSLLDSNEQYF. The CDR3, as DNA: TGCGCCAGCAGCTTATTGGACAGTAACGAGCAGTACTTC.

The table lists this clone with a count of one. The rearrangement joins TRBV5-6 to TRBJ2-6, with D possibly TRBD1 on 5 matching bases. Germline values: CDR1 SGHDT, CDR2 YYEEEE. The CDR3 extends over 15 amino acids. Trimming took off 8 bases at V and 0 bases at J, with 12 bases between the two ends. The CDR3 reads CASTGPSSGANVLTF. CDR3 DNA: TGTGCCAGTACAGGCCCAAGCTCTGGGGCCAACGTCCTGACTTTC. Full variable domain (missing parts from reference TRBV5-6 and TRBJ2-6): DAGVTQSPTHLIKTRGQQVTLRCSPKSGHDTVSWYQQALGQGPQFIFQYYEEEERQRGNFPDRFSGHQFPNYSSELNVNALLLGDSALYLCASTGPSSGANVLTFGAGSRLTVL.

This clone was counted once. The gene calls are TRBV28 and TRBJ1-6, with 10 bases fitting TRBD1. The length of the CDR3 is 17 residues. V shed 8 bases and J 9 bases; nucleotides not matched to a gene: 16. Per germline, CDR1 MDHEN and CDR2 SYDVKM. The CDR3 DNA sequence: TGTGCCAGCCTCGACAGGGGGCGCGGGTTTGGGGTTTCACCCCTCCACTTT. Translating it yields CASLDRGRGFGVSPLHF.

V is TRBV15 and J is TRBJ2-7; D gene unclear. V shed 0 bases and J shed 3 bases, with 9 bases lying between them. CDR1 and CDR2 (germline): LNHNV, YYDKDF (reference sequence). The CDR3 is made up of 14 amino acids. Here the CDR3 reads CATSREPRDYEQYF. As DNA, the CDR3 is TGTGCCACCAGCAGAGAGCCCAGAGACTACGAGCAGTACTTC.

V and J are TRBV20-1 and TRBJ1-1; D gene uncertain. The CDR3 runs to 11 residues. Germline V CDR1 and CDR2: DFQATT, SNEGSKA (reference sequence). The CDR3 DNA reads TGCAGGGCGTCTTACAACACTGAAGCTTTCTTT. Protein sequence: CRASYNTEAFF.

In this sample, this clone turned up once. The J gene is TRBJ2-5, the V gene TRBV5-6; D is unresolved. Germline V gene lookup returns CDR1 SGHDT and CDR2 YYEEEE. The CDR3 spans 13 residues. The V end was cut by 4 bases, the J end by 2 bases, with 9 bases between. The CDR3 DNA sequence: TGTGCCAGCAGCCCCTACGGGCAAGAGACCCAGTACTTC. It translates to CASSPYGQETQYF.

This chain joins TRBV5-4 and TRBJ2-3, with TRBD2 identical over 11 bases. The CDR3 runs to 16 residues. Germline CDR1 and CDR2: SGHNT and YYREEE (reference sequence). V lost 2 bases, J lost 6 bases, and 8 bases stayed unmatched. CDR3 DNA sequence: TGTGCCAGCAGCTTTGGGACTAGCGGTTTTTCGGATACGCAGTATTTT. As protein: CASSFGTSGFSDTQYF.

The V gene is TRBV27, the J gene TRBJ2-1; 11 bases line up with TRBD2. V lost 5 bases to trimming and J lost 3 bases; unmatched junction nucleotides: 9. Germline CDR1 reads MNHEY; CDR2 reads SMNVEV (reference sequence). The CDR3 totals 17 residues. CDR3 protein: CASSPERLAGIYNEQFF. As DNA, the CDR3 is TGTGCCAGCAGTCCGGAGCGACTAGCGGGGATCTACAATGAGCAGTTCTTC.

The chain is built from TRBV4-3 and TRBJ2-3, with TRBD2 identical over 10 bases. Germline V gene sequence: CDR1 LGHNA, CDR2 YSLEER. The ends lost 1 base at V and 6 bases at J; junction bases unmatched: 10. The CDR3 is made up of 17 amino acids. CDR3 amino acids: CASSQGSTSGKGDTQYF. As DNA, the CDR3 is TGCGCCAGCAGCCAAGGGTCCACTAGCGGGAAGGGGGATACGCAGTATTTT.

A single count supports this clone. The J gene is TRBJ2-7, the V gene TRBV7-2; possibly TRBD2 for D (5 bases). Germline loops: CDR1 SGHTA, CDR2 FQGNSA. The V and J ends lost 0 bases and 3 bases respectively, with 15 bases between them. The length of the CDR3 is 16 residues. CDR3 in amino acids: CASSLARTPTNYEQYF. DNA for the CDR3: TGTGCCAGCAGCTTAGCGCGGACTCCTACGAACTACGAGCAGTACTTC.

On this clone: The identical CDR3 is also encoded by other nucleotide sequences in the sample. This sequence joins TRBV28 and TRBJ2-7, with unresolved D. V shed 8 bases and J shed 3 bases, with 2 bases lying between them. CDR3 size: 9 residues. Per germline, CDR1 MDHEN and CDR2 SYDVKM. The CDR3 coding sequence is TGTGCCAGCGGCTACGAGCAGTACTTC. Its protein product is CASGYEQYF.

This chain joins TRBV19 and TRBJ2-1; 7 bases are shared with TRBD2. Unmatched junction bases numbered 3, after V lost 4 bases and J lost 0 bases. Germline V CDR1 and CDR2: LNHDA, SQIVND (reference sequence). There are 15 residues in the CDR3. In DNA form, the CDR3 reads TGTGCCAGTAGTAACGCGGGAGCCTCCTACAATGAGCAGTTCTTC. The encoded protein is CASSNAGASYNEQFF.

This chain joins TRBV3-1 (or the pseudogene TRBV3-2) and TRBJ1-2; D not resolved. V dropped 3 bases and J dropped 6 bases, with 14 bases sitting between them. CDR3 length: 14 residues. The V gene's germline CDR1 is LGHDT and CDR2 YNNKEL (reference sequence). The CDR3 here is CASSHSDVGDGYTF. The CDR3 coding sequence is TGTGCCAGCAGCCATTCGGACGTTGGGGATGGCTACACCTTC.

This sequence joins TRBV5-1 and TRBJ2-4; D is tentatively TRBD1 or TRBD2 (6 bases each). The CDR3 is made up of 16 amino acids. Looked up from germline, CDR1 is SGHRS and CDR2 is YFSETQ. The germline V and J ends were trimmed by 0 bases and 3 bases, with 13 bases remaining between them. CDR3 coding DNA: TGCGCCAGCAGCTTGGAGGGGGGCGCGGGCAAAAACATTCAGTACTTC. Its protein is CASSLEGGAGKNIQYF.

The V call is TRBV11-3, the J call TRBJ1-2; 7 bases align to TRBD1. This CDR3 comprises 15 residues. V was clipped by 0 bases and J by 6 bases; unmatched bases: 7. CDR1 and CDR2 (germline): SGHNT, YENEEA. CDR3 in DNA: TGTGCCAGCAGCTTAGATCCTGACAGGGACGATGGCTACACCTTC. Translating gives CASSLDPDRDDGYTF. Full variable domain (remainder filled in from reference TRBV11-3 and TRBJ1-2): EAGVVQSPRYKIIEKKQPVAFWCNPISGHNTLYWYLQNLGQGPELLIRYENEEAVDDSQLPKDRFSAERLKGVDSTLKIQPAELGDSAVYLCASSLDPDRDDGYTFGSGTRLTVV.